A selection of T cell receptor beta chains follows, all from one sample in a study of beta chain features in type 1 diabetes. Profiling relied on immunoSEQ multiplex PCR, and the TCRdb table lists in-frame clones only, not all of them. Among some 330,000 clones, 10% to 15% were seen once, and the ten largest hold about 0.01%. Sequenced: naive CD4+ T cells from blood. These receptors were obtained from a woman aged 18-29 years with type 1 diabetes. CDR3s include the opening cysteine and the closing phenylalanine or tryptophan. Fields, in order: V gene, clone size, D gene, J gene, CDR3 DNA, CDR3 protein. The D gene is left open where the match is weak. Clone sizes are given selectively: once, few, many, or a class where the clone is expanded.

V gene: TRBV5-1; clone size: few; D gene: TRBD1; J gene: TRBJ2-7; CDR3 DNA: TGCGCCAGCAGTCGACGACAGGGGTCCTACGAGCAGTACTTC; CDR3 protein: CASSRRQGSYEQYF
V gene: TRBV19; clone size: NA; D gene: TRBD1; J gene: TRBJ2-3; CDR3 DNA: TGTGCCAGTAGTATTGGAGACAGGGCGCGTACGCAGTATTTT; CDR3 protein: CASSIGDRARTQYF
V gene: TRBV10-3; clone size: NA; D gene: TRBD2; J gene: TRBJ2-7; CDR3 DNA: TGTGCCATCAGTGGGACTAGCGGATCCTACGAGCAGTACTTC; CDR3 protein: CAISGTSGSYEQYF
V gene: TRBV14; clone size: NA; D gene: NA; J gene: TRBJ1-2; CDR3 DNA: TGTGCCAGCAGACTTCAGGGTGACGGCTATGGCTACACCTTC; CDR3 protein: CASRLQGDGYGYTF
V gene: TRBV29-1; clone size: NA; D gene: TRBD2; J gene: TRBJ2-5; CDR3 DNA: TGCAGCGTTCCGCTAGCGGGAGAAGAGACCCAGTACTTC; CDR3 protein: CSVPLAGEETQYF
V gene: TRBV30; clone size: few; D gene: NA; J gene: TRBJ1-1; CDR3 DNA: TGTGCCTTGGGACACTGGGGAGCTGAAGCTTTCTTT; CDR3 protein: CALGHWGAEAFF
V gene: TRBV9; clone size: few; D gene: TRBD2; J gene: TRBJ2-5; CDR3 DNA: TGTGCCAGCAGCGTAGACCCCGGGACCCCGGGGGGTGAGACCCAGTACTTC; CDR3 protein: CASSVDPGTPGGETQYF
V gene: TRBV5-4; clone size: few; D gene: NA; J gene: TRBJ2-2; CDR3 DNA: TGTGCCAGCAGCTTGGCGGTCGGGGAGCTGTTTTTT; CDR3 protein: CASSLAVGELFF
V gene: TRBV13; clone size: NA; D gene: NA; J gene: TRBJ2-7; CDR3 DNA: TGTGCCAGCAGCTTGTTCGGGAATCGCTACGAGCAGTACTTC; CDR3 protein: CASSLFGNRYEQYF
V gene: TRBV18; clone size: few; D gene: NA; J gene: TRBJ1-1; CDR3 DNA: TGTGCCAGCTCCACAGGGACGGCTACTTTCTTT; CDR3 protein: CASSTGTATFF
V gene: TRBV15; clone size: NA; D gene: TRBD1; J gene: TRBJ2-1; CDR3 DNA: TGTGCCACCAGAAGGAACGACAGGGGGTCGGGTGAGCAGTTCTTC; CDR3 protein: CATRRNDRGSGEQFF
V gene: TRBV21-1; clone size: few; D gene: NA; J gene: TRBJ2-7; CDR3 DNA: TGTGCCAGCAGCGCTGACAGGGGCTCCTACGAGCAGTACTTC; CDR3 protein: CASSADRGSYEQYF
V gene: TRBV5-1; clone size: few; D gene: TRBD2; J gene: TRBJ2-7; CDR3 DNA: TGCGCCAGCAGCTTGGCTAGCGGGGAGCCAACCTACGAGCAGTACTTC; CDR3 protein: CASSLASGEPTYEQYF
V gene: TRBV5-1; clone size: few; D gene: NA; J gene: TRBJ2-5; CDR3 DNA: TGCGCCAGCAGCTTGGCACAGGGAACTGAGACCCAGTACTTC; CDR3 protein: CASSLAQGTETQYF
V gene: TRBV18; clone size: NA; D gene: NA; J gene: TRBJ1-6; CDR3 DNA: TGTGCCAGCTCACCCGGCCAGGGGAATTCACCCCTCCACTTT; CDR3 protein: CASSPGQGNSPLHF
V gene: TRBV5-4; clone size: NA; D gene: TRBD2; J gene: TRBJ2-3; CDR3 DNA: TGTGCCAGCAGCTTCGGGGCTAGCGGGTTGCCAACAGATACGCAGTATTTT; CDR3 protein: CASSFGASGLPTDTQYF
V gene: TRBV7-3; clone size: few; D gene: TRBD1; J gene: TRBJ2-1; CDR3 DNA: TGTGCCAGCAGCTTAGGGACAGAAATGGGTGAGCAGTTCTTC; CDR3 protein: CASSLGTEMGEQFF
V gene: TRBV5-4; clone size: NA; D gene: TRBD1; J gene: TRBJ1-6; CDR3 DNA: TGTGCCAGCAGCTCCGGGACAGGGAGCTCCAATTCACCCCTCCACTTT; CDR3 protein: CASSSGTGSSNSPLHF
V gene: TRBV2; clone size: NA; D gene: TRBD1; J gene: TRBJ1-2; CDR3 DNA: TGTGCCAGCAGTGGGGGGGACAGGGGTTACGGCTACACCTTC; CDR3 protein: CASSGGDRGYGYTF
V gene: TRBV6-5; clone size: NA; D gene: TRBD1; J gene: TRBJ1-1; CDR3 DNA: TGTGCCAGCAGTTATGCGGGGACAGGTGAAGCTTTCTTT; CDR3 protein: CASSYAGTGEAFF
V gene: TRBV7-9; clone size: few; D gene: NA; J gene: TRBJ2-2; CDR3 DNA: TGTGCCAGCAGCTTTGACACGCATTGGGAGCTGTTTTTT; CDR3 protein: CASSFDTHWELFF
V gene: TRBV5-6; clone size: few; D gene: NA; J gene: TRBJ1-1; CDR3 DNA: TGTGCCAGCAGCCCCCCCGGGGGGCCTCTGGGCACTGAAGCTTTCTTT; CDR3 protein: CASSPPGGPLGTEAFF
V gene: TRBV5-6; clone size: few; D gene: NA; J gene: TRBJ1-2; CDR3 DNA: TGTGCCAGCGGCCGGTACGACTCCCACACCTTC; CDR3 protein: CASGRYDSHTF
V gene: TRBV5-1; clone size: few; D gene: NA; J gene: TRBJ2-2; CDR3 DNA: TGCGCCAGCAGCTTGGCTCCCGGGGAGCTGTTTTTT; CDR3 protein: CASSLAPGELFF
V gene: TRBV28; clone size: NA; D gene: TRBD1; J gene: TRBJ1-1; CDR3 DNA: TGTGCCAGCAGTTTGGCCGGGACAGTCAACACTGAAGCTTTCTTT; CDR3 protein: CASSLAGTVNTEAFF
V gene: TRBV7-2; clone size: NA; D gene: NA; J gene: TRBJ2-7; CDR3 DNA: TGTGCCAGCAGCTTAGTTCAGAACTACGAGCAGTACTTC; CDR3 protein: CASSLVQNYEQYF
V gene: TRBV4-1; clone size: NA; D gene: TRBD2; J gene: TRBJ2-3; CDR3 DNA: TGCGCCAGCAGCCAAGGAGTGCTAGCGGGAGATACGCAGTATTTT; CDR3 protein: CASSQGVLAGDTQYF
V gene: TRBV2; clone size: NA; D gene: NA; J gene: TRBJ2-7; CDR3 DNA: TGTGCCAGCAGTCCAAACATTCCGCAGGCCTACGAGCAGTACTTC; CDR3 protein: CASSPNIPQAYEQYF
V gene: TRBV5-8; clone size: NA; D gene: NA; J gene: TRBJ1-2; CDR3 DNA: TGTGCCAGCAGCAAGAATCGGGATGGCTACACCTTC; CDR3 protein: CASSKNRDGYTF
V gene: TRBV7-8; clone size: NA; D gene: NA; J gene: TRBJ2-1; CDR3 DNA: TGTGCCAGCAGCTTAGTGACGGGTCCGCAGTTCTTC; CDR3 protein: CASSLVTGPQFF
V gene: TRBV29-1; clone size: few; D gene: NA; J gene: TRBJ1-1; CDR3 DNA: TGCAGCGTTGAGGCGGACGGGATTAGTTGGACTGAAGCTTTCTTT; CDR3 protein: CSVEADGISWTEAFF
V gene: TRBV5-1; clone size: NA; D gene: NA; J gene: TRBJ2-2; CDR3 DNA: TGCGCCAGCAGCCCGGGACTCGGCGGGGAGCTGTTTTTT; CDR3 protein: CASSPGLGGELFF
V gene: TRBV2; clone size: NA; D gene: NA; J gene: TRBJ1-5; CDR3 DNA: TGTGCCAGCAGTGAACGGAGCAATCAGCCCCAGCATTTT; CDR3 protein: CASSERSNQPQHF
V gene: TRBV7-2; clone size: NA; D gene: NA; J gene: TRBJ2-5; CDR3 DNA: TGTGCCACCAAGCCAAGACAGTCTCAGGAGACCCAGTACTTC; CDR3 protein: CATKPRQSQETQYF
V gene: TRBV19; clone size: few; D gene: NA; J gene: TRBJ2-1; CDR3 DNA: TGTGCCAGTAGCAATGTCTTAGCGGTGCAGTTCTTC; CDR3 protein: CASSNVLAVQFF
V gene: TRBV19; clone size: few; D gene: NA; J gene: TRBJ2-2; CDR3 DNA: TGTGCCAGTATCCCAAAAAGCTGGCAGGCCCACACCGGGGAGCTGTTTTTT; CDR3 protein: CASIPKSWQAHTGELFF
V gene: TRBV7-2; clone size: few; D gene: TRBD1; J gene: TRBJ2-1; CDR3 DNA: TGTGCCAGCAGCTTAAGGGGACAGGGGTACAATGAGCAGTTCTTC; CDR3 protein: CASSLRGQGYNEQFF
V gene: TRBV30; clone size: NA; D gene: TRBD2; J gene: TRBJ2-7; CDR3 DNA: TGTGCCTGGAGAATAGCGGGAGTTTACGAGCAGTACTTC; CDR3 protein: CAWRIAGVYEQYF
V gene: TRBV5-1; clone size: few; D gene: TRBD2; J gene: TRBJ2-7; CDR3 DNA: TGCGCCAGCAGCTTGGCTGGGCTAGCGGCGGACTACGAGCAGTACTTC; CDR3 protein: CASSLAGLAADYEQYF
V gene: TRBV4-3; clone size: NA; D gene: NA; J gene: TRBJ2-3; CDR3 DNA: TGCGCCAGCAGCCAAGAACTAGTTACAGATACGCAGTATTTT; CDR3 protein: CASSQELVTDTQYF
V gene: TRBV9; clone size: NA; D gene: NA; J gene: TRBJ1-4; CDR3 DNA: TGTGCCAGCAGCGCCAGGACAAGGTTTGGTGAAAAACTGTTTTTT; CDR3 protein: CASSARTRFGEKLFF
V gene: TRBV5-1; clone size: NA; D gene: NA; J gene: TRBJ2-7; CDR3 DNA: TGCGCCAGCAGAGATGAGGGGGACTACTACGAGCAGTACTTC; CDR3 protein: CASRDEGDYYEQYF
V gene: TRBV29-1; clone size: few; D gene: NA; J gene: TRBJ2-1; CDR3 DNA: TGCAGCGTTGCGGTTGGGGGGTCCTACAATGAGCAGTTCTTC; CDR3 protein: CSVAVGGSYNEQFF
V gene: TRBV15; clone size: NA; D gene: NA; J gene: TRBJ1-6; CDR3 DNA: TGTGCCACCAGCAGAGACCCGGATAATTCACCCCTCCACTTT; CDR3 protein: CATSRDPDNSPLHF
V gene: TRBV5-1; clone size: NA; D gene: NA; J gene: TRBJ2-5; CDR3 DNA: TGCGCCAGCAGCTTGGATCGAGAGACCCAGTACTTC; CDR3 protein: CASSLDRETQYF
V gene: TRBV21-1; clone size: NA; D gene: NA; J gene: TRBJ2-3; CDR3 DNA: TGTGCCAGCAGCAAAGGAAGACAGGGGGCTAGGTGGGATACGCAGTATTTT; CDR3 protein: CASSKGRQGARWDTQYF
V gene: TRBV5-1; clone size: NA; D gene: NA; J gene: TRBJ2-2; CDR3 DNA: TGCGCCAGCAGCTCGGCAGGCGCGGGCACCGGGGAGCTGTTTTTT; CDR3 protein: CASSSAGAGTGELFF
V gene: TRBV30; clone size: NA; D gene: TRBD2; J gene: TRBJ2-1; CDR3 DNA: TGTGCCTGGAATTCAGCGGGAGGCACATACAATGAGCAGTTCTTC; CDR3 protein: CAWNSAGGTYNEQFF